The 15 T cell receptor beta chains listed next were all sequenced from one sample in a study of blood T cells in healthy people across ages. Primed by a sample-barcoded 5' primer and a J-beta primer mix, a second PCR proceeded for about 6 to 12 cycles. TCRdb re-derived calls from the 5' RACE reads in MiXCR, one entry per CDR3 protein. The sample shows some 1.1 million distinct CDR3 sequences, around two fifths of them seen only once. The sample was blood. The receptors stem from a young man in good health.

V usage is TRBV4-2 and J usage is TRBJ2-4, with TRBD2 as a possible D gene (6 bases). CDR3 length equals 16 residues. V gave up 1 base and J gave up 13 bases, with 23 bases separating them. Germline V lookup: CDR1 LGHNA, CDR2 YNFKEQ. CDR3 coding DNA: TGTGCCAGCAGCCAAGCTCGGGGGACCCAAGACAATGAGCAGTACTTC. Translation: CASSQARGTQDNEQYF.

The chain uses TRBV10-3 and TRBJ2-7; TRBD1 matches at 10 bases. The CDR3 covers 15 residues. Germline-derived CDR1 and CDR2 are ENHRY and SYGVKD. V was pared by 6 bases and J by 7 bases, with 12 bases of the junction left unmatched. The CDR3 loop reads CAIRPGQGRVDEQYF. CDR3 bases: TGTGCCATCAGGCCGGGACAGGGGAGGGTAGATGAGCAGTACTTC.

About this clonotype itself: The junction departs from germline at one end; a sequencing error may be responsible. The CDR3 sequence: CASSSSGRADAQYF. The CDR3 region has the DNA TGTGCCAGCAGTTCCTCGGGTAGAGCAGATGCGCAGTATTTT. J is TRBJ2-3 and V is TRBV12-3 or TRBV12-4; D is unclear. This CDR3 has 14 amino acids.

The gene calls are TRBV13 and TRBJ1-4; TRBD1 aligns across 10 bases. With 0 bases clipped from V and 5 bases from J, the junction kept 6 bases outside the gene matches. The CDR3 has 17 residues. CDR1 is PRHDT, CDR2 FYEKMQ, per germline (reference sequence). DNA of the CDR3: TGTGCCAGCAGCTTAGGCTATGGGGGACAGGGGAATGAAAAACTGTTTTTT. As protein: CASSLGYGGQGNEKLFF. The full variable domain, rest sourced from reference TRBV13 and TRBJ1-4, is AAGVIQSPRHLIKEKRETATLKCYPIPRHDTVYWYQQGPGQDPQFLISFYEKMQSDKGSIPDRFSAQQFSDYHSELNMSSLELGDSALYFCASSLGYGGQGNEKLFFGSGTQLSVL.

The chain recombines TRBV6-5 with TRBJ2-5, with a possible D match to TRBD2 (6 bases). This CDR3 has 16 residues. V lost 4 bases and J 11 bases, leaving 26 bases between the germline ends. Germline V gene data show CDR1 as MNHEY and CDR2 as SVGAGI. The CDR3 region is CASSSLGGADDNEQYF. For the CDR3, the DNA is TGTGCCAGCAGTTCCTTGGGCGGGGCCGACGACAATGAGCAGTACTTC.

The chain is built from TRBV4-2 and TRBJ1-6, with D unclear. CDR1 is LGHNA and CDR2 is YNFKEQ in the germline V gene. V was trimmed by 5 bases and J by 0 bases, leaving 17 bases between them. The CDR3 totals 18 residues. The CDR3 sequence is CASSTAYGRRSYNSPLHF. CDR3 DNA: TGTGCCAGCAGCACAGCATATGGGCGGCGCTCCTATAATTCACCCCTCCACTTT.

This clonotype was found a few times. The CDR3 here is CAISARGDTTEAFF. The CDR3 nucleotides read TGTGCCATCAGTGCAAGGGGGGATACCACTGAAGCTTTCTTT. The rearrangement joins TRBV10-3 to TRBJ1-1, with D perhaps matching TRBD1 (6 bases). The CDR3 sequence is 14 residues long. Trimming removed 4 bases from V and 4 bases from J, with 13 bases in between. Germline lookup yields CDR1 ENHRY and CDR2 SYGVKD.

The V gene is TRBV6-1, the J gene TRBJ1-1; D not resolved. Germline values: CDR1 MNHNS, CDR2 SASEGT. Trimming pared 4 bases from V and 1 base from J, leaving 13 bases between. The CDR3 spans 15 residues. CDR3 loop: CASSGSDEGNTEAFF. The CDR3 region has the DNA TGTGCCAGCAGTGGATCGGATGAGGGGAACACTGAAGCTTTCTTT.

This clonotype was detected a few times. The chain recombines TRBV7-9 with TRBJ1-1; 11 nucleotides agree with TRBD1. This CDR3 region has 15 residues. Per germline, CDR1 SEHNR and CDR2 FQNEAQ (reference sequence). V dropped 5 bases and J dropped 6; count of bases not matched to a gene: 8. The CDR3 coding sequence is TGTGCCAGCAGCCCACCGGGACAGGGGGTTCCTGAAGCTTTCTTT. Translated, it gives CASSPPGQGVPEAFF. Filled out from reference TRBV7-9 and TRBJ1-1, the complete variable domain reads DTGVSQNPRHKITKRGQNVTFRCDPISEHNRLYWYRQTLGQGPEFLTYFQNEAQLEKSRLLSDRFSAERPKGSFSTLEIQRTEQGDSAMYLCASSPPGQGVPEAFFGQGTRLTVV.

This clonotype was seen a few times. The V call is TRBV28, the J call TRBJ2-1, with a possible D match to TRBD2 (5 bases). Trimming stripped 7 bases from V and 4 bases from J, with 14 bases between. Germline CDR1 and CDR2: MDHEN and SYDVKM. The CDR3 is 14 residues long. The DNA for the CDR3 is TGTGCCAGCAAGAAGGACTTAGGATACAATGAGCAGTTCTTC. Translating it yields CASKKDLGYNEQFF. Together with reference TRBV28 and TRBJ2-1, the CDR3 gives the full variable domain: DVKVTQSSRYLVKRTGEKVFLECVQDMDHENMFWYRQDPGLGLRLIYFSYDVKMKEKGDIPEGYSVSREKKERFSLILESASTNQTSMYLCASKKDLGYNEQFFGPGTRLTVL.

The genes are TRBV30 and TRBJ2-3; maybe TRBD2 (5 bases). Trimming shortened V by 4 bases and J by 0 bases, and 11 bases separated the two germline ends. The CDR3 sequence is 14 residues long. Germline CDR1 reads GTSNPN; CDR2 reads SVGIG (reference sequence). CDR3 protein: CAWTTRTSTDTQYF. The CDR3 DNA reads TGTGCCTGGACTACCCGGACTAGCACAGATACGCAGTATTTT.

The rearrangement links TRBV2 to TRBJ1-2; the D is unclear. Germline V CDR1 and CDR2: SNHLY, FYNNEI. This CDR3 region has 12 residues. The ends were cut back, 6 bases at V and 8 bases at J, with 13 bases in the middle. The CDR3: CASSVATKGYTF. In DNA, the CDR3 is TGTGCCAGCAGCGTAGCGACGAAAGGCTACACCTTC.

For the CDR3, the DNA is TGCAGTGCCCATCCGGGACGGTTGAACACTGAAGCTTTCTTT. It translates to CSAHPGRLNTEAFF. The chain is built from TRBV20-1 and TRBJ1-1, with D perhaps TRBD1 (5 bases). The germline V and J ends were trimmed by 6 bases and 0 bases, with 14 bases remaining between them. The germline CDR1 and CDR2 sequences are DFQATT and SNEGSKA (reference sequence). The CDR3 extends over 14 amino acids.

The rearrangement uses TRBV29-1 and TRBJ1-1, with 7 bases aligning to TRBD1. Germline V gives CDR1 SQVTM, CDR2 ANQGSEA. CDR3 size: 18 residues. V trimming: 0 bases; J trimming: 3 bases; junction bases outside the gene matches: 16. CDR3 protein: CSVEDLSSGTVGDTEAFF. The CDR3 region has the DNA TGCAGCGTTGAAGATCTGTCGTCCGGGACAGTGGGCGACACTGAAGCTTTCTTT.

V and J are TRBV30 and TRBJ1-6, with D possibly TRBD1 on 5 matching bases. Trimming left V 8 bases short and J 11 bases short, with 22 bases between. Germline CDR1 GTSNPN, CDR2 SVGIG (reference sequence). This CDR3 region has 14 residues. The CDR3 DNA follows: TGTGCCCGTACTCGGGACGGCCCTAGACCACCCCTCCACTTT. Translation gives CARTRDGPRPPLHF.